This T cell receptor (beta chain) was identified during a study of T cell repertoires in cytomegalovirus infection. Study-level information: An indication of both CMV infection and matching HLA type came from public TCR beta signatures. General study points: HLA-C-restricted TCR beta clonotypes specific for CMV led the ex vivo response. CMV carriers with the relevant HLA were identified by cumulative public TCR beta family frequency.

Trimming took 6 bases from V and 5 from J, leaving 14 bases between them. Germline V CDR1 and CDR2: LNHDA, SQIVND (reference sequence). CDR3 length: 14 amino acids. TCRdb re-derived calls from the reads in MiXCR, one entry per CDR3 protein. The sample lists roughly 100,000 distinct CDR3 sequences, about 15% occurring once. Comment on this clonotype: The antigen is undetermined.

The source material was PBMCs. The TCR sequence derives from a human donor in good health (CMV status not recorded). Some clones in this sample may be carry-over from other donors' samples. The gene calls are TRBV19 and TRBJ1-5; TRBD1 is a possible D gene (5 bases). This chain's CDR3 is CASRQGPGDQPQHF. In DNA, the CDR3 is TGTGCCAGTAGGCAGGGTCCAGGCGATCAGCCCCAGCATTTT.